The sequence of this T cell receptor (beta chain) was determined in a study of CD8+CD57+ T cells in acquired aplastic anemia (dated by TCRdb to 2017 to 2018). Concerning the study at large: Extracted DNA from sorted CD4+ and CD8+ cells averaged 3.2 ug, ranging from 0.2 to 27.4 ug. CD8+CD57+ expansion was defined as frequency above the mean frequency observed in healthy subjects.

Expansion of CD8+CD57+ cells had been shown by flow cytometry in the patients chosen for sequencing. Severe acquired aplastic anemia was diagnosed in all patients according to International Study of Aplastic Anemia and Agranulocytosis and Camitta criteria. Patients had received no therapy at the time of blood sampling. In the study, sorted CD4+ and CD8+ blood T cells from patients with severe aplastic anemia and from healthy subjects underwent deep sequencing of TCR repertoires. In the USA, patient enrollment took place under clinicaltrials.gov protocols 00001620, 01623167, 00001397, 00071045, 00081523 and 00961064. Ficoll-Paque density gradient centrifugation was used to isolate peripheral blood mononuclear cells. Before DNA extraction, CD4+ and CD8+ T cells were sorted with FACS or magnetic beads. There are 14 amino acids in the CDR3, from cysteine to phenylalanine inclusive. Only the CDR3 DNA is retained, 42 bases long and in frame from the first base. The germline V gene provides CDR1 SGHDT and CDR2 YYEEEE. V is pared back by 4 bases and J by 5 bases, with 15 bases lying between the germline termini.

The full study reports these points: Although roughly 29 CD8+ CDR3 sequences were shared by patients and controls, these sequences appeared highly expressed in patients and within the immunodominant clones of patients. Patients and healthy controls showed no significant difference in CD8+ Simpson's diversity (P=0.060).

Comment on this clonotype: The clone's antigen remains unknown. Per-base qualities were not stored, and no clone one base away is much larger.

Genomic DNA served as template for TCR beta VDJ combination and CDR3 sequence profiling. An Illumina HiSeq 2000 was the platform used for TCR repertoire sequencing. In the original analysis: Repertoires were assessed using TRBV/TRBJ rearrangement plots, CDR3 size and DJ length profiles, and Simpson's diversity index. The immunodominant clone was defined as the most abundant DNA sequence in deep sequencing data. CDR3 amino acid sequences were checked for sharing across subjects and were also compared against the VDJdb database and published repertoires. TCRdb reran the public reads through fastp at Q25 and MiXCR, keeping productive beta chains. Every distinct CDR3 protein forms one entry, paired with its most common genes and DNA. These V and J calls are TCRdb output, not the study's own analysis. This sample comprises some 170,000 distinct CDR3 sequences, under 55% of them detected only once. The biggest ten clones account for more than 0.85% of the sample.

The material sequenced was sorted CD4+, CD8+, or CD8+CD57+ T cells (not recorded which) from PBMCs. The V gene is TRBV5-6 and the J gene is TRBJ1-1; the D gene is perhaps TRBD1, on 6 matching bases. This sequence was found in a human donor with aplastic anemia. The CDR3 region: CASSHYREWTEAFF. Here is the DNA: TGTGCCAGCAGCCATTACAGGGAATGGACTGAAGCTTTCTTT.